Below are 20 T cell receptor beta chains sequenced from a single sample in a study of Siglec-9 on CD8 T cells in melanoma. Generated by immunoSEQ multiplex PCR, the TCRdb table keeps only in-frame clones and is missing some. The data contain about 36,000 clones, 80% to 85% of them singletons. Material: Siglec-9- CD8+ T cells sorted from blood. All receptors come from a human donor in good health.

V gene TRBV28 combines with J gene TRBJ2-7; 7 nucleotides line up with TRBD2. The CDR3 sequence is 14 residues long. The germline gives CDR1 MDHEN, CDR2 SYDVKM. V gave up 6 bases and J gave up 3 bases; unmatched junction bases: 8. CDR3 coding DNA: TGTGCCAGCAGACCACGGGAGGCTTTCTACGAGCAGTACTTC. Translating it yields CASRPREAFYEQYF. The full variable domain, its missing parts supplied by reference TRBV28 and TRBJ2-7, is DVKVTQSSRYLVKRTGEKVFLECVQDMDHENMFWYRQDPGLGLRLIYFSYDVKMKEKGDIPEGYSVSREKKERFSLILESASTNQTSMYLCASRPREAFYEQYFGPGTRLTVT.

This chain joins TRBV19 and TRBJ1-5, with D hard to call. The germline V gene has CDR1 LNHDA and CDR2 SQIVND (reference sequence). V was cut by 4 bases and J by 7 bases, with 8 bases left in between. The CDR3 contains 12 residues. In nucleotides, the CDR3 is TGTGCCAGTAGTACTAACACCCAGCCCCAGCATTTT. Its translation is CASSTNTQPQHF.

This clone showed up just once. V and J are TRBV10-3 and TRBJ2-7, with TRBD2 as a possible D gene (6 bases). Deletions cut 0 bases from V and 5 bases from J, with 17 bases between. This CDR3 comprises 16 residues. Germline V gene sequence: CDR1 ENHRY, CDR2 SYGVKD. CDR3 loop: CAISESGSRGVDEQYF. The CDR3 DNA reads TGTGCCATCAGTGAGTCAGGTTCGCGGGGAGTCGACGAGCAGTACTTC.

V usage is TRBV28 and J usage is TRBJ1-4; D gene uncertain. V was clipped by 6 bases and J by 0 bases, with 14 bases between them. The CDR3 is 16 amino acids. Germline loops: CDR1 MDHEN, CDR2 SYDVKM. CDR3 sequence: CASRRVLEATNEKLFF. In nucleotides, the CDR3 is TGTGCCAGCAGGCGCGTCCTCGAGGCAACTAATGAAAAACTGTTTTTT.

CDR3 sequence reads: CASSNRGSYEQYF. The CDR3 DNA follows: TGTGCCAGCAGCAACCGGGGAAGCTACGAGCAGTACTTC. The chain carries TRBV11-3 and TRBJ2-7; weak D call: TRBD2 (5 bases). The CDR3 totals 13 residues. The V end lost 5 bases, the J end lost 3 bases, and 11 bases lay between the germline ends. The germline V gene has CDR1 SGHNT and CDR2 YENEEA.

The CDR3 protein is CASRGRNQPQHF. CDR3 DNA: TGTGCCAGCCGGGGGAGGAATCAGCCCCAGCATTTT. V usage is TRBV27 and J usage is TRBJ1-5; a weak D match, TRBD1 (5 bases). The CDR3 totals 12 residues. Trimming took off 8 bases at V and 4 bases at J, with 9 bases between the two ends. The V gene's germline CDR1 is MNHEY and CDR2 SMNVEV (reference sequence).

The sample holds a few counts of this clone. This chain links TRBV4-1 with TRBJ1-1; no reliable D call. The CDR3 has 12 residues. V dropped 1 base and J dropped 8 bases, with 8 bases sitting between them. Per germline, CDR1 MGHRA and CDR2 YSYEKL. In DNA, the CDR3 is TGCGCCAGCAGCCAAGTACAGCAAGAAGCTTTCTTT. Its translation: CASSQVQQEAFF.

This chain connects TRBV7-3 to TRBJ1-5; D is uncertain. The germline CDR1 and CDR2 sequences are SGHTA and FQGTGA. The CDR3 totals 13 residues. Trimming removed 2 bases from V and 6 bases from J, with 8 bases in between. The CDR3 loop reads CASSLDARQPQHF. The CDR3 DNA reads TGTGCCAGCAGCTTAGACGCCCGTCAGCCCCAGCATTTT.

J is TRBJ2-7 and V is TRBV10-3, with D uncertain. The germline V gene has CDR1 ENHRY and CDR2 SYGVKD. CDR3 length: 16 residues. V lost 2 bases and J 0 bases, leaving 14 bases between the germline ends. The CDR3: CAISEDPARSSYEQYF. The CDR3, as DNA: TGTGCCATCAGTGAGGATCCAGCGAGGAGCTCCTACGAGCAGTACTTC.

The chain recombines TRBV27 with TRBJ2-1; 7 bases are shared with TRBD2. The CDR3 loop spans 16 amino acids. The V segment lost 3 bases and the J segment 5 bases; nucleotides outside the gene matches: 10. CDR1 and CDR2 from the germline V gene are MNHEY and SMNVEV (reference sequence). CDR3 sequence: CASSFSRGVTHNEQFF. In nucleotides, the CDR3 is TGTGCCAGCAGTTTCTCTCGGGGGGTTACTCACAATGAGCAGTTCTTC.

The chain is built from TRBV7-9 and TRBJ2-5; D gene unclear. This CDR3 spans 11 amino acids. Germline CDR1 and CDR2: SEHNR and FQNEAQ (reference sequence). Deletions cut 4 bases from V and 2 bases from J, with 2 bases between. CDR3: CASSSQETQYF. The CDR3 nucleotides are TGTGCCAGCAGCTCTCAAGAGACCCAGTACTTC.

The chain combines TRBV6-6 with TRBJ2-3, with TRBD2 matching over 7 bases. The CDR3 has 15 amino acids. Per the germline V gene, CDR1 is MNHNY and CDR2 is SVGAGI (reference sequence). Trimming at V came to 6 bases and at J to 3 bases, leaving 9 bases not matched to a gene. Written as DNA, the CDR3 is TGTGCCAGCAGCGCCACTAGCGAGGGGACAGATACGCAGTATTTT. As protein: CASSATSEGTDTQYF.

This rearrangement joins TRBV7-6 to TRBJ2-1; TRBD2 aligns across 7 bases. The ends lost 5 bases at V and 0 bases at J; junction bases unmatched: 16. The germline CDR1 and CDR2 sequences are SGHVS and FNYEAQ. The CDR3 is 19 amino acids. Written as DNA, the CDR3 is TGTGCCAGCAGCCGGAGGGTAGGGACTACCAAGAGCTCCTACAATGAGCAGTTCTTC. Encoded protein: CASSRRVGTTKSSYNEQFF.

The V gene is TRBV4-2, the J gene TRBJ2-7; D is unresolved. Germline CDR1 LGHNA, CDR2 YNFKEQ. Trimming took 4 bases from V and 3 from J, leaving 7 bases between them. The CDR3 spans 12 residues. CDR3 coding DNA: TGTGCCAGCAGCCCGACGGGCTACGAGCAGTACTTC. Translating gives CASSPTGYEQYF.

The J gene is TRBJ2-3, the V gene TRBV2; 7 bases match TRBD1. The junction had 12 bases not matched to a gene; V was cut back by 2 bases and J by 4 bases. Germline loops: CDR1 SNHLY, CDR2 FYNNEI. The CDR3 has 17 residues. CDR3 DNA: TGTGCCAGCAGTGAACCCGGACAGGAGGCCTTTTCAGATACGCAGTATTTT. Its protein is CASSEPGQEAFSDTQYF.

The chain carries TRBV11-2 and TRBJ2-2, with 8 bases lining up with TRBD1. The CDR3 has 16 residues. Germline trimming cut 5 bases from V and 5 bases from J; bases unmatched to any gene: 10. The germline CDR1 and CDR2 sequences are SGHAT and FQNNGV. CDR3 sequence (DNA): TGTGCCAGCAGCCCTATGGACAGGGACGGTACCGGGGAGCTGTTTTTT. Amino acid sequence: CASSPMDRDGTGELFF.

CDR3 sequence: CASSLYLGTDGYTF. In DNA form, the CDR3 reads TGTGCCAGCAGTTTATATCTTGGCACGGATGGCTACACCTTC. This rearrangement joins TRBV27 to TRBJ1-2; D is unclear. Germline values: CDR1 MNHEY, CDR2 SMNVEV (reference sequence). This CDR3 contains 14 residues. V was clipped by 1 base and J by 6 bases, with 12 bases between them.

The V and J genes are TRBV27 and TRBJ2-7; 10 nucleotides line up with TRBD2. CDR1 and CDR2 (germline): MNHEY, SMNVEV (reference sequence). V lost 8 bases and J lost 7; bases outside the gene matches: 14. This CDR3 has 15 residues. CDR3 sequence reads: CASAYSAGGLEEQYF. In DNA, the CDR3 is TGTGCCAGCGCCTATTCAGCGGGAGGGCTTGAAGAGCAGTACTTC.

The chain has TRBV25-1 and TRBJ2-7; 7 positions match TRBD1. The CDR3 runs to 15 residues. With 3 bases clipped from V and 0 bases from J, the junction kept 5 bases outside the gene matches. Germline V lookup: CDR1 MGHDK, CDR2 SYGVNS. CDR3 sequence: CASSDPGQSSYEQYF. The CDR3 nucleotides read TGTGCCAGCAGTGATCCGGGACAGAGCTCCTACGAGCAGTACTTC.

The gene calls are TRBV11-2 and TRBJ2-3, with D hard to call. The CDR3 sequence is 18 residues long. The germline CDR1 and CDR2 sequences are SGHAT and FQNNGV. V lost 4 bases and J lost 0, with 20 bases in between. The CDR3 reads CASSSSPQVMVSTDTQYF. The DNA of the CDR3 is TGTGCCAGCAGCTCGTCACCCCAGGTGATGGTTAGCACAGATACGCAGTATTTT.